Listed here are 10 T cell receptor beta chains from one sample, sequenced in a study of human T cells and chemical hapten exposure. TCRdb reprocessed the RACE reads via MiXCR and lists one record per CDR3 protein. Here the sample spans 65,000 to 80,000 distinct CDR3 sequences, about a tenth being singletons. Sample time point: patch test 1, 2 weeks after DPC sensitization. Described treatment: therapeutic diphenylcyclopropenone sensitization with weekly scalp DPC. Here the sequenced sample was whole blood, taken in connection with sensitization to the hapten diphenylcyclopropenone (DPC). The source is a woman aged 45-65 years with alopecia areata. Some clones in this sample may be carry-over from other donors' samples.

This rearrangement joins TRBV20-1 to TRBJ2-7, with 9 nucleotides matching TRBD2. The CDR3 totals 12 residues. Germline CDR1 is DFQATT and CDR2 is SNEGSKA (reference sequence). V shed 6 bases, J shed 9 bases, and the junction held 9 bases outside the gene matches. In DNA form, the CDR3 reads TGCAGTGCCAGGACTAGCGTCCTGGGGCAGTACTTC. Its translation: CSARTSVLGQYF.

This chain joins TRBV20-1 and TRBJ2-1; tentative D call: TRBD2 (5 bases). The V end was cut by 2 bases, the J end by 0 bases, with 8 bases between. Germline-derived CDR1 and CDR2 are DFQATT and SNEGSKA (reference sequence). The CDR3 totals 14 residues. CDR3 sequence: CSARPRDSYNEQFF. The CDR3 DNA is TGCAGTGCTAGACCTCGGGACTCCTACAATGAGCAGTTCTTC.

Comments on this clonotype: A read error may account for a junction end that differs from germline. In DNA, the CDR3 is TGTGCCAGCAGCTTGGCCGGAGGACTCAGAGACTTC. Amino acids: CASSLAGGLRDF. The chain carries TRBV5-8 and TRBJ2-7; D may be TRBD2 (5 bases). Germline V gives CDR1 SGHTS, CDR2 YDEGEE. This CDR3 has 12 amino acids.

CDR3 coding DNA: TGTGCCAGCAGCTCATCCACCGGGACTAGCGGGACAAAGTACTTC. Its translation is CASSSSTGTSGTKYF. This chain connects TRBV7-2 to TRBJ2-5, with TRBD2 matching 13 bases. Germline V gene sequence: CDR1 SGHTA, CDR2 FQGNSA. This CDR3 has 15 residues. The V and J ends lost 4 bases and 12 bases, in that order; junction bases with no gene match: 11.

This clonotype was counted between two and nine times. The CDR3 loop is CASSLSRDRLNQPQHF. Written as DNA, the CDR3 is TGTGCCAGCAGCTTGTCCCGGGACAGGCTCAATCAGCCCCAGCATTTT. The chain carries TRBV11-3 and TRBJ1-5; 8 bases line up with TRBD1. Germline-derived CDR1 and CDR2 are SGHNT and YENEEA. The length of the CDR3 is 16 residues. With V trimmed by 3 bases and J by 3 bases, 7 bases remained unmatched.

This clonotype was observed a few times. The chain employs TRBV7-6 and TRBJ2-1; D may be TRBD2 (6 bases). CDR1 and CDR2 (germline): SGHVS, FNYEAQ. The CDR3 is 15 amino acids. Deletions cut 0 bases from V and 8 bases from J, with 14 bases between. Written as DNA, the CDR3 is TGTGCCAGCAGCTTAGCGTCAGCGGGCGGGGATGAGCAGTTCTTC. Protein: CASSLASAGGDEQFF.

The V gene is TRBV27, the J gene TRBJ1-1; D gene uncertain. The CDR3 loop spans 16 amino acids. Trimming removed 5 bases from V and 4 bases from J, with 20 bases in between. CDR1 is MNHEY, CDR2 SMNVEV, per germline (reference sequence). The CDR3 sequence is CASSTQYPGKGTEAFF. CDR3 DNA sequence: TGTGCCAGCAGTACCCAGTATCCGGGCAAAGGCACTGAAGCTTTCTTT.

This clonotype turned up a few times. In DNA, the CDR3 is TGTGCCAGCATGCGAGGGGCTGGGGATGAGCAGTTCTTC. It codes for CASMRGAGDEQFF. The chain recombines TRBV9 with TRBJ2-1; D may correspond to TRBD1 or TRBD2 (5 bases each). V lost 6 bases, J lost 8 bases, and 15 bases lay in between. Germline CDR1 reads SGDLS; CDR2 reads YYNGEE. CDR3 length equals 13 residues.

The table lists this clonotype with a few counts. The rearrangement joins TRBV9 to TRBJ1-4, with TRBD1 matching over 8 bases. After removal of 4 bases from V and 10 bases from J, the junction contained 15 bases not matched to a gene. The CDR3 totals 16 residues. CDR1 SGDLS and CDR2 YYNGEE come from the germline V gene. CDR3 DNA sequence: TGTGCCAGCAGCCCCCGACACGGACAGGGTCGGGCAAAACTGTTTTTT. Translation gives CASSPRHGQGRAKLFF.

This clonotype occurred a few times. The CDR3 sequence: CARTTQRRYNEQFF. The CDR3 bases are TGTGCCCGAACCACCCAGCGGAGGTACAATGAGCAGTTCTTC. The V gene is TRBV27, the J gene TRBJ2-1, with D possibly TRBD2 on 5 matching bases. CDR1 is MNHEY and CDR2 is SMNVEV in the germline V gene (reference sequence). The CDR3 has 14 residues. Trimming left V 11 bases short and J 4 bases short, with 18 bases between.